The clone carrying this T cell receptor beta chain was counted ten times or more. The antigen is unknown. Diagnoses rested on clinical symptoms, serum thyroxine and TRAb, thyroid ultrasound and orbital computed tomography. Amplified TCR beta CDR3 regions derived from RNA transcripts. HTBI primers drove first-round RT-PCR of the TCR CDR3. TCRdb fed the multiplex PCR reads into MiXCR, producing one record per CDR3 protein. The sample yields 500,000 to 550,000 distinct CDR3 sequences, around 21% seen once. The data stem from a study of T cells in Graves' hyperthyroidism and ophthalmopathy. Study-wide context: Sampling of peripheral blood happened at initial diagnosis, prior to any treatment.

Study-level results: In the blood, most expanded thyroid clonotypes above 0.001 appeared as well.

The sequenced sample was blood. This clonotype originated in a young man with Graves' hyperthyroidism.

CDR3 DNA sequence: TGTGCCAGCAGCGCCCGATTCGGGGGAACCGGGGAGCTGTTTTTT. Encoded protein: CASSARFGGTGELFF. The chain joins TRBV7-8 to TRBJ2-2; perhaps TRBD2 as D (6 bases). Germline CDR1 SGHVS, CDR2 FQNEAQ. The CDR3 extends over 15 amino acids. The germline V and J ends were trimmed by 5 bases and 5 bases, with 15 bases remaining between them.